One T cell receptor beta chain is described in this entry. Its antigen is currently unknown. This CDR3 spans 17 amino acids. J lost 6 bases, V lost 1 base, and 11 bases had no gene match. Germline V gene lookup returns CDR1 LGHNA and CDR2 YSLEER. Random hexamers were used to reverse transcribe the RNA input (about 0.5 to 1 ug). Multiplex PCR with immunoSEQ amplified the TCR beta CDR3 across 54 Vbeta and 13 Jbeta. TCRdb called the immunoSEQ multiplex PCR reads again in MiXCR, with one record for every CDR3 protein. The sample lists 300,000 or so distinct CDR3 sequences, 92% seen once, with approximately 0.065% in the top ten. This sample was taken from a study of CD8 T cells in Susac syndrome. Study-level points and caveats: It was acknowledged in the study that the number of individuals who were included in its TCR sequencing and HLA analysis was relatively small.

CD8+ and CD4+ T cells taken from blood had their TCR beta sequenced. TEMRA cells were enriched by FACS, and CD4+ and CD8+ T cells were negatively isolated. This clonotype originated in a human donor with multiple sclerosis. The chain employs TRBV4-3 and TRBJ2-1; 8 nucleotides agree with TRBD2. Input material: CD4+ T cells from PBMCs. The DNA for the CDR3 is TGCGCCAGCAGCCAAGGTAGGAGCCGCGGGAGGCGCAATGAGCAGTTCTTC. Translation gives CASSQGRSRGRRNEQFF.